This TCR beta chain is from a study of regulatory T cells in long-lasting Graves disease. The V gene lost 7 bases and the J gene lost 5 bases, with 15 bases spanning the gap. This CDR3 is built from 13 residues. CDR1 is SEHNR, CDR2 FQNEAQ, per germline (reference sequence). This clonotype turned up a few times. TCR beta libraries were built with iRepertoire HTBI primers and Arm-PCR of CDR3 regions. One entry per CDR3 protein results from TCRdb running MiXCR on the multiplex PCR reads. The table has more than 350,000 distinct CDR3 sequences, more than 12% seen once. The time point denotes: newly diagnosed GD, antithyroid drugs for less than 3 months. PBMCs were the source of the RNA used for TCR sequencing. Each of the patients was recruited from an endocrinology department situated in Xi'an, China. Another study also made use of these data, one on T cells in Graves' hyperthyroidism and ophthalmopathy. That source reports: Stable hyperthyroidism: no ophthalmopathy progression over 18 months of follow-up.

The sample in question was peripheral blood mononuclear cells (PBMCs), obtained at new diagnosis, from a patient treated with antithyroid drugs. The clonotype was recovered from a woman aged 25 to 39 with Graves disease. The V call is TRBV7-9, the J call TRBJ2-7, with a weak D call TRBD1 (6 bases). The CDR3 here is CASTETGLHEQYF. In DNA form, the CDR3 reads TGTGCCAGCACAGAAACAGGGCTGCACGAGCAGTACTTC.